The entry below gives a single T cell receptor beta chain sequence along with its context. The sample belongs to a study of technical replicates of blood from several donors. Germline V gives CDR1 KGHSH, CDR2 LQKENI. The CDR3 extends over 16 amino acids. Trimming removed 0 bases from V and 7 bases from J; junction bases left unmatched: 6. Sequenced by immunoSEQ multiplex PCR; TCRdb stores in-frame clones only, minus some. The sample contains roughly 15,000 clones, over 75% of which appear only once. The sequenced sample consisted of PBMCs. The genes are TRBV18 and TRBJ2-1, with 10 positions matching TRBD2. This receptor was obtained from a human donor in good health. Some clones in this sample may be carry-over from other donors' samples. This CDR3 is CASSPPGGLARNEQFF. The CDR3 coding sequence is TGTGCCAGCTCACCACCAGGGGGACTAGCGAGGAATGAGCAGTTCTTC.